These T cell receptor beta chains were read from a single sample in a study of T-cell memory formation after mild COVID-19. Each CDR3 protein is one row after TCRdb ran MiXCR on the 5' RACE reads. The sample carries around 160,000 distinct CDR3 sequences, 11% recorded once. The sequenced sample consisted of PBMCs or a T cell subset sorted from them (not recorded which). Receptors were obtained from a man aged 18-30 years who had mild COVID-19 (a few samples of this study predate the infection). Cell type and time point are not known. Each CDR3 is given with its conserved first and last residue. Fields, in order: D gene, J gene, V gene, clone size, CDR3 DNA, CDR3 protein. A D gene is named only where the DNA matches it firmly. Clone size is stated in some rows and not others, as once, few, many or a class when expanded.

TRBD1 | TRBJ1-2 | TRBV7-2 | few | TGTGCCAGCAGCTCGGGACAGGGGGGAAATGGCTACACCTTC | CASSSGQGGNGYTF
TRBD1 | TRBJ1-2 | TRBV5-1 | few | TGCGCCAGCAGCCCGGGACAGGGGGATGGTGGCTACACCTTC | CASSPGQGDGGYTF
. | TRBJ1-1 | TRBV20-1 | . | TGCAGTCCTAGAAACGAACAGAACACTGAAGCTTTCTTT | CSPRNEQNTEAFF
. | TRBJ2-3 | TRBV7-2 | many | TGTGCCAGCAGCTTAGTGGCGGGGTTGAGCACAGATACGCAGTATTTT | CASSLVAGLSTDTQYF
TRBD1 | TRBJ1-4 | TRBV19 | . | TGTGCCAGTAGTCTGCTACAGGGGGGACTGTTTTTT | CASSLLQGGLFF
TRBD1 | TRBJ2-5 | TRBV24-1 | . | TGTGCCACCAGACCCTCTACAGACAGGGGGATCCAGTACTTC | CATRPSTDRGIQYF
. | TRBJ2-7 | TRBV12-3/TRBV12-4 | . | TGTGCCAGCAGTTTAGACTCCTGGGACGGACGATACGAGCAGTACTTC | CASSLDSWDGRYEQYF
. | TRBJ2-1 | TRBV9 | few | TGTGCCAGCAACTCTAAAGGGGACTCCTACAATGAGCAGTTCTTC | CASNSKGDSYNEQFF
TRBD1 | TRBJ2-7 | TRBV9 | few | TGTGCCAGCAGCGTCTCCACCGGGACAGGGGGCCACGAGCAGTACTTC | CASSVSTGTGGHEQYF
TRBD2 | TRBJ2-1 | TRBV20-1 | few | TGCAGTGCTAGAGCCTTGGCGGGGGAGAACAATGAGCAGTTCTTC | CSARALAGENNEQFF
. | TRBJ2-7 | TRBV5-1 | . | TGCGCCAGCAGCCTTGGGACATCGTACGACTACGAGCAGTACTTC | CASSLGTSYDYEQYF
TRBD1 | TRBJ1-1 | TRBV7-9 | few | TGTGCCAGCAGCCCCCAGGGACAGGGTTTGTCTGAAGCTTTCTTT | CASSPQGQGLSEAFF
TRBD2 | TRBJ2-7 | TRBV7-2 | few | TGTGCCAGCAGCACAGCTAGCGGGGCACGGTCCTACGAGCAGTACTTC | CASSTASGARSYEQYF
. | TRBJ1-3 | TRBV20-1 | few | TGCAGTGCCCCTTATCCTGGGAAAGGTGGAAACACCATATATTTT | CSAPYPGKGGNTIYF
TRBD2 | TRBJ2-5 | TRBV4-3 | few | TGCGCCAGCAGCCAAGATCCAATGGCGGGGGGAGAGACCCAGTACTTC | CASSQDPMAGGETQYF
. | TRBJ1-2 | TRBV5-4 | . | TGTGCCAGCAGCTTCGTTGAGCCTAACTATGGCTACACCTTC | CASSFVEPNYGYTF
TRBD2 | TRBJ2-3 | TRBV11-2 | few | TGTGCCAGCAGCTCTGAGCGGGGCTTCACAGATACGCAGTATTTT | CASSSERGFTDTQYF
. | TRBJ1-2 | TRBV5-1 | . | TGCGCCAGCACCGGGGGGGATCGAGTTGACTATGGCTACACCTTC | CASTGGDRVDYGYTF
TRBD2 | TRBJ2-1 | TRBV7-2 | . | TGTGCCAGCAGCTCCGGACTAGCGAATGAGCAGTTCTTC | CASSSGLANEQFF
. | TRBJ2-4 | TRBV7-2 | few | TGTGCCAGCAGCTTAGGGGAGGAAAACATTCAGTACTTC | CASSLGEENIQYF
. | TRBJ2-1 | TRBV7-9 | . | TGTGCCAGCAGCCCGCGGGTGAATGAGCAGTTCTTC | CASSPRVNEQFF
. | TRBJ2-3 | TRBV2 | . | TGTGCCAGCAGTGAAGGAACCACAGATACGCAGTATTTT | CASSEGTTDTQYF
. | TRBJ1-3 | TRBV5-1 | many | TGCGCCAGCAGCCCCACAACACAGTCGAGCTCTGGAAACACCATATATTTT | CASSPTTQSSSGNTIYF
. | TRBJ1-2 | TRBV5-1 | . | TGCGCCAGCAGCTTGAATGGGGAGCCCTATGGCTACACCTTC | CASSLNGEPYGYTF
TRBD2 | TRBJ2-3 | TRBV7-9 | few | TGTGCCAGCTCCGCGGGAGTTAGCACAGATACGCAGTATTTT | CASSAGVSTDTQYF
TRBD1 | TRBJ2-1 | TRBV9 | . | TGTGCCAGCAGCGTAGCTGAGGACAGGCCTGACAATGAGCAGTTCTTC | CASSVAEDRPDNEQFF
. | TRBJ1-1 | TRBV6-5 | few | TGTGCCAGCAGTTACCCCCCCGGGACTGAAGCTTTCTTT | CASSYPPGTEAFF
. | TRBJ2-3 | TRBV6-4 | . | TGTGCCAGCAGTGACTCGACGGCAGATACGCAGTATTTT | CASSDSTADTQYF
TRBD2 | TRBJ2-3 | TRBV10-3 | few | TGTGCCATCAAAGAACGACTAGCGGGGGACACAGATACGCAGTATTTT | CAIKERLAGDTDTQYF
. | TRBJ2-1 | TRBV24-1 | . | TGTGCCACCAGTGCGAGAGGCGATGAGCAGTTCTTC | CATSARGDEQFF
TRBD1 | TRBJ2-5 | TRBV11-2 | few | TGTGCCAGCAGCCAGGGGGTCGGGGCTGAACAAGAGACCCAGTACTTC | CASSQGVGAEQETQYF
. | TRBJ2-2 | TRBV4-3 | . | TGCGCCAGCAGCCCTATTGGAGGGTTCGCCGGGGAGCTGTTTTTT | CASSPIGGFAGELFF
. | TRBJ2-3 | TRBV6-5 | few | TGTGCCAGCAGGCCCACGTGGGGGAGAGCTCCAGATACGCAGTATTTT | CASRPTWGRAPDTQYF
. | TRBJ1-1 | TRBV12-3/TRBV12-4 | few | TGTGCCAGCAGTTACTCAGGCTCCCGGGGCACTGAAGCTTTCTTT | CASSYSGSRGTEAFF
. | TRBJ2-7 | TRBV7-6 | . | TGTGCCAGCAGCTTAGGCAGGGAAAGCGAGCAGTACTTC | CASSLGRESEQYF
TRBD1 | TRBJ1-2 | TRBV7-2 | many | TGTGCCAGCAGCGCGCCGACAGGGGTCGGCTACACCTTC | CASSAPTGVGYTF
. | TRBJ1-1 | TRBV5-1 | . | TGCGCCAGCAGCCTCCTGACAGAGAACACTGAAGCTTTCTTT | CASSLLTENTEAFF
. | TRBJ2-1 | TRBV5-6 | few | TGTGCCAGCATCCCAGCCCCCTCATACAATGAGCAGTTCTTC | CASIPAPSYNEQFF
TRBD2 | TRBJ2-3 | TRBV4-1 | few | TGCGCCAGCAGCCCCCGGGCACTAGCGGGAGGCACAGATACGCAGTATTTT | CASSPRALAGGTDTQYF
. | TRBJ2-7 | TRBV5-1 | few | TGCGCCAGCAGCTTGGTGGCGGGGCCCTACGAGCAGTACTTC | CASSLVAGPYEQYF
. | TRBJ1-2 | TRBV3-1 | few | TGTGCCAGCAGCCAAGATAATCAGGTCTATGGCTACACCTTC | CASSQDNQVYGYTF
TRBD2 | TRBJ2-3 | TRBV7-3 | few | TGTGCCAGCAGCTTAATTGAGGGAGGGGGCACAGATACGCAGTATTTT | CASSLIEGGGTDTQYF
TRBD2 | TRBJ2-1 | TRBV28 | . | TGTGCCAGCAGGGAGGCGGGAGCGGAGCAGTTCTTC | CASREAGAEQFF